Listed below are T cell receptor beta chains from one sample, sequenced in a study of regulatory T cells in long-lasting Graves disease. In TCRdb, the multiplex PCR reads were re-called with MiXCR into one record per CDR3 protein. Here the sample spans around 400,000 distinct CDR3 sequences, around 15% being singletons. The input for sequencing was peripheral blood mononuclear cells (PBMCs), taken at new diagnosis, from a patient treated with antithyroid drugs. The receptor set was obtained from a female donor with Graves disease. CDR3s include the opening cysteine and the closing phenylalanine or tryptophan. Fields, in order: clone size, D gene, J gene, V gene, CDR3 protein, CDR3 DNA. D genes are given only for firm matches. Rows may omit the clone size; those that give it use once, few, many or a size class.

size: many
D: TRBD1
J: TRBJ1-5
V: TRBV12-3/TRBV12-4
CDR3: CASSLGGQFNQPQHF
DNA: TGTGCCAGCAGCTTGGGGGGACAGTTCAATCAGCCCCAGCATTTT

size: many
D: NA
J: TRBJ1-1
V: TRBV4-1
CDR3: CASSPGLWEDTEAFF
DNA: TGCGCCAGCAGCCCTGGGCTCTGGGAGGACACTGAAGCTTTCTTT

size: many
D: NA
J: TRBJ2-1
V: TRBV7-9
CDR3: CASSLTLPTYNEQFF
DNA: TGTGCCAGCAGCTTAACGCTCCCCACCTACAATGAGCAGTTCTTC

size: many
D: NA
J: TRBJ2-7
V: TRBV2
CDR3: CASREGREQYF
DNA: TGTGCCAGCAGGGAAGGCCGGGAGCAGTACTTC

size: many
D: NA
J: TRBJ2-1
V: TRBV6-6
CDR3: CASSYSRLTDSYNEQFF
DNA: TGTGCCAGCAGTTACTCGAGACTAACTGACTCCTACAATGAGCAGTTCTTC

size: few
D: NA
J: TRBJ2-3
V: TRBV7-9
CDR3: CASKRLGSQSTDTQYF
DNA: TGTGCCAGCAAAAGACTCGGGAGTCAGAGCACAGATACGCAGTATTTT

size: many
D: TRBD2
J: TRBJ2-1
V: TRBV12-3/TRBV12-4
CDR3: CASSSISGGVFF
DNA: TGTGCCAGCAGTTCCATAAGCGGGGGGGTGTTCTTC

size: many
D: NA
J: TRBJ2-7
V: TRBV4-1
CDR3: CASSQETATYEQYF
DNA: TGCGCCAGCAGCCAAGAGACAGCAACCTACGAGCAGTACTTC

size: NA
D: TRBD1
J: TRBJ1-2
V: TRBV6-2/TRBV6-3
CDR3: CASSSTEDRGYTF
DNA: TGTGCCAGCAGTTCTACCGAGGACAGGGGCTACACCTTC

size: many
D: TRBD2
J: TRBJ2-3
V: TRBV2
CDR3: CASSVPGGSFPDTQYF
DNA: TGTGCCAGCAGTGTCCCGGGGGGTAGCTTCCCAGATACGCAGTATTTT

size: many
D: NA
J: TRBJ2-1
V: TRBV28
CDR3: CASSPTGLARSNEQFF
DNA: TGTGCCAGCAGTCCCACGGGACTGGCCAGGAGCAATGAGCAGTTCTTC

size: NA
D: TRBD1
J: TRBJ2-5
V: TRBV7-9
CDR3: CASSDPGQGRAETQYF
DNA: TGTGCCAGCAGCGACCCGGGACAGGGAAGGGCGGAGACCCAGTACTTC

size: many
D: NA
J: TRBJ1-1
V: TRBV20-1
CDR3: CSARRIGTPNTEAFF
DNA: TGCAGTGCTAGGCGAATAGGGACGCCGAACACTGAAGCTTTCTTT

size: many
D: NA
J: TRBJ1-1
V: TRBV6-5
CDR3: CASSYSGREAFF
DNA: TGTGCCAGCAGTTACTCGGGGCGTGAAGCTTTCTTT